The entry below gives a single T cell receptor (beta chain) sequence along with its context. The repertoire was sequenced with immunoSEQ multiplex PCR; TCRdb's copy has only in-frame clones and lacks some. The repertoire holds 78,000 or so clones, around 92% seen once, with around 2.6% in the top ten. This entry is derived from a study of T cell changes during pregnancy in multiple sclerosis. The length of the CDR3 is 14 residues. Trimming left V 4 bases short and J 1 base short, with 10 bases between. CDR1 is MDHEN and CDR2 is SYDVKM in the germline V gene. Specimen: peripheral blood, collected before pregnancy. The TCR sequence derives from a female donor with multiple sclerosis, enrolled in a pregnancy study. The rearrangement links TRBV28 to TRBJ1-2; no firm D call. CDR3 coding DNA: TGTGCCAGCAGTTCGCTCCCGGGTAACTATGGCTACACCTTC. Protein product: CASSSLPGNYGYTF.